What follows describes a single T cell receptor beta chain. Original handling: Counts of nucleated cells, estimated from reference gene primer amplification, were obtained. Here immunoSEQ multiplex PCR was the method, and the copy in TCRdb shows in-frame clones only, minus some. V, J and clone size were drawn from that table, and D and trimming were deduced from the DNA. This table has a few hundred thousand clones, about 88% appearing once. The CDR3 has 15 residues. Per germline, CDR1 SEHNR and CDR2 FQNEAQ (reference sequence). With 5 bases clipped from V and 5 bases from J, the junction kept 8 bases outside the gene matches. The sample is drawn from a study of blood T cell repertoires in COVID-19. Overall study context: Sources were T cells, B-cell-depleted T cells, or PBMCs; the material itself was cDNA or gDNA.

This TCR came from a man between 60 and 70 years old who had recovered from COVID-19. This chain uses TRBV7-9 with TRBJ2-2, with 7 bases fitting TRBD2. Sequenced sample: peripheral blood. CDR3 region: CASSPLGRGTGELFF. The CDR3 nucleotides are TGTGCCAGCAGCCCCCTGGGGCGGGGGACCGGGGAGCTGTTTTTT.